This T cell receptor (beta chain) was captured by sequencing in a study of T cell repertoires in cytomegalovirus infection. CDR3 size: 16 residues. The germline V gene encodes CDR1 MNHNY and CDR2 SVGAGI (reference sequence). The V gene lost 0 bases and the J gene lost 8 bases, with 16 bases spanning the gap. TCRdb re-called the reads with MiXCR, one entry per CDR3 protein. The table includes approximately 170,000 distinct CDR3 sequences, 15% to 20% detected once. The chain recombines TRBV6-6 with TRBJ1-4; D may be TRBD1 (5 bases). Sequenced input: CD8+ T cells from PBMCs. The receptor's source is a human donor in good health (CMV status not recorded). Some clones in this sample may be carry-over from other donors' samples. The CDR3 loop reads CASSYSTPGRKEKLFF. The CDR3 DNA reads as TGTGCCAGCAGTTACTCGACTCCAGGGAGGAAGGAAAAACTGTTTTTT.